A single sample gave rise to the 30 T cell receptor beta chains below, sequenced in a study of glioma-infiltrating T cells. Using RNA template, CDR3s of TCR alpha and beta were amplified with iRepertoire arm-PCR. TCRdb reprocessed the multiplex PCR reads with MiXCR, giving one entry per CDR3 protein. This table holds approximately 400,000 distinct CDR3 sequences, more than 35% found once. The sequenced sample consisted of glioma tissue, nonneoplastic brain tissue, or PBMCs (not recorded which). All receptors come from a human donor with low-grade glioma or glioblastoma, undergoing nonglioma brain surgery, or in good health (not recorded which).

This chain joins TRBV28 and TRBJ1-1; tentatively, D is TRBD1 (5 bases). This CDR3 comprises 14 residues. Trimming took 9 bases from V and 5 from J, leaving 19 bases between them. CDR1 and CDR2 from the germline V gene are MDHEN and SYDVKM. In nucleotides, the CDR3 is TGTGCCAGTAAGACAGACCCTACATGGACTGAAGCTTTCTTT. Translated: CASKTDPTWTEAFF.

This clonotype was counted between two and nine times. The V call is TRBV7-2, the J call TRBJ2-1, with 8 bases aligning to TRBD2. This CDR3 comprises 12 residues. The V gene end was trimmed by 1 base and the J gene end by 15 bases; junction bases not matched to a gene: 5. Per germline, CDR1 SGHTA and CDR2 FQGNSA. CDR3 nucleotides: TGTGCCAGCAGCTTAGACGGCGGGAGGAGGTTCTTC. Protein: CASSLDGGRRFF.

Comment on this clonotype: A much bigger clone sits one base away, suggesting this may be a read error. This chain uses TRBV6-1 with TRBJ2-2; no definite D call. Germline CDR1 MNHNS, CDR2 SASEGT. This CDR3 spans 13 amino acids. CDR3 sequence (DNA): TGTGCCAGCAATGAAGGTACCACCGGGGAGCTGTTTTTT. Protein sequence: CASNEGTTGELFF.

The table lists this clonotype with many counts. The chain is built from TRBV6-1 and TRBJ2-3; 13 positions match TRBD2. From germline, CDR1 is MNHNS and CDR2 SASEGT. CDR3 size: 16 residues. V shed 6 bases, J shed 2 bases, and the junction held 5 bases outside the gene matches. The CDR3 is CASRELAGGITDTQYF. The CDR3 DNA is TGTGCCAGCAGAGAACTAGCGGGAGGGATCACAGATACGCAGTATTTT.

As to this clonotype: One base away lies a much larger clone, so this may be a sequencing read error. The CDR3 does not close with the conserved phenylalanine or tryptophan, likely indicating a read error. The chain recombines TRBV6-1 with TRBJ2-7; possibly TRBD1 for D (5 bases). The CDR3 length is 12 residues. Germline CDR1 MNHNS, CDR2 SASEGT. The V end lost 8 bases, the J end lost 4 bases, and 12 bases lay between the germline ends. CDR3 DNA sequence: TGTGCCAGCGAATCCAGACAGTACGAGCAGTACTAC. Its protein is CASESRQYEQYY.

This clonotype occurred many times. V and J are TRBV29-1 and TRBJ1-1, with D unresolved. V was clipped by 4 bases and J by 0 bases, with 6 bases between them. The CDR3 is 12 residues long. The V gene's germline CDR1 is SQVTM and CDR2 ANQGSEA. The DNA of the CDR3 is TGCAGCGTTGGACGGATGAACACTGAAGCTTTCTTT. Translated, it gives CSVGRMNTEAFF.

On this clonotype itself: A much larger clone differs by one base, so this may be a read error. The rearrangement links TRBV27 to TRBJ2-2; 9 bases match TRBD1. Per germline, CDR1 MNHEY and CDR2 SMNVEV (reference sequence). CDR3 length: 15 residues. The DNA of the CDR3 is TGTGCCAGCAGTTTAGTACAGGGGGCAACCGTGGAGCTGTTTTTT. It translates to CASSLVQGATVELFF.

This rearrangement joins TRBV24-1 to TRBJ2-5; D may be TRBD1 or TRBD2 (5 bases each). V was pared by 5 bases and J by 9 bases, with 15 bases between. The germline gives CDR1 KGHDR, CDR2 SFDVKD. This CDR3 has 13 residues. The DNA of the CDR3 is TGTGCCACCAGTGTTAGTCAACGAGGGGCCCAGTACTTC. Translated, it gives CATSVSQRGAQYF.

This clonotype has a handful of counts. The rearrangement links TRBV20-1 to TRBJ1-6; 8 bases align to TRBD1. Trimming cost V 5 bases and J 9 bases; bases outside gene matches: 12. Per the germline V gene, CDR1 is DFQATT and CDR2 is SNEGSKA (reference sequence). This CDR3 is 15 amino acids long. CDR3 sequence: CSARPADRGSSPLHF. The CDR3 nucleotides are TGCAGTGCTCGACCCGCCGACAGGGGAAGTTCACCCCTCCACTTT.

The CDR3 region is CSARGPKGPGNTIYF. The CDR3 coding sequence is TGCAGTGCTAGAGGACCGAAGGGCCCTGGAAACACCATATATTTT. The gene calls are TRBV20-1 and TRBJ1-3; D gene uncertain. V was shortened by 1 base and J by 2 bases, with 12 bases between the two germline ends. The CDR3 covers 15 residues. Germline V gene data show CDR1 as DFQATT and CDR2 as SNEGSKA (reference sequence).

The gene calls are TRBV6-2 or TRBV6-3 and TRBJ2-7, with D perhaps TRBD2 (5 bases). V lost 5 bases to trimming and J lost 3 bases, with 23 bases between them. The CDR3 spans 17 residues. Germline V CDR1 and CDR2: MNHEY, SVGEGT. As DNA, the CDR3 is TGTGCCAGCAGTCGGAGACTATCGCGCGTCGGGGTCTACGAGCAGTACTTC. Protein: CASSRRLSRVGVYEQYF.

V gene TRBV27 combines with J gene TRBJ1-1; 9 nucleotides line up with TRBD1. The CDR3 has 15 amino acids. Looked up from germline, CDR1 is MNHEY and CDR2 is SMNVEV (reference sequence). Trimming cost V 3 bases and J 7 bases; bases outside gene matches: 9. The CDR3 loop reads CASSFSGQGVDEAFF. The DNA of the CDR3 is TGTGCCAGCAGTTTCTCGGGACAGGGAGTCGATGAAGCTTTCTTT.

The V and J genes are TRBV4-3 and TRBJ2-7, with D possibly TRBD1 on 6 matching bases. This CDR3 is 15 amino acids long. Trimming removed 4 bases at V and 0 bases at J, with 13 bases between. Germline CDR1 and CDR2: LGHNA and YSLEER. CDR3 sequence reads: CASSLSGHGSYEQYF. The CDR3 DNA reads TGCGCCAGCAGCCTGTCGGGACACGGCTCCTACGAGCAGTACTTC.

Only a few counts were recorded for this clonotype. The rearrangement joins TRBV20-1 to TRBJ2-7; 8 nucleotides line up with TRBD2. The V gene's germline CDR1 is DFQATT and CDR2 SNEGSKA (reference sequence). The CDR3 totals 15 residues. V gave up 6 bases and J gave up 6 bases; unmatched junction bases: 16. CDR3 in amino acids: CSAPRERELPSEQYF. CDR3 nucleotides: TGCAGTGCCCCCAGAGAGCGGGAGCTTCCGAGCGAGCAGTACTTC.

This clonotype was detected a few times. J is TRBJ2-1 and V is TRBV7-9, with D uncertain. CDR3 size: 14 residues. Germline CDR1 reads SEHNR; CDR2 reads FQNEAQ (reference sequence). Trimming removed 5 bases from V and 9 bases from J, with 17 bases in between. The CDR3, as DNA: TGTGCCAGCAGCCAACGCCGTGGGAAGGGTGAGCAGTTCTTC. Encoded protein: CASSQRRGKGEQFF.

This clonotype was seen more than once but under ten times. The V call is TRBV28, the J call TRBJ1-5; maybe TRBD1 (6 bases). Germline V gene data show CDR1 as MDHEN and CDR2 as SYDVKM. The germline V and J ends were trimmed by 7 bases and 3 bases, with 16 bases remaining between them. This CDR3 has 15 residues. In DNA, the CDR3 is TGTGCCAGCACCTTGGGGGGGCGATTCAATCAGCCCCAGCATTTT. Amino acid sequence: CASTLGGRFNQPQHF.

This clonotype came up a few times. The CDR3 bases are TGTGCCAGCAGTCCCAAGGGTTGGTACCAAGAGACCCAGTACTTC. It codes for CASSPKGWYQETQYF. The rearrangement links TRBV27 to TRBJ2-5; D is uncertain. The CDR3 spans 15 residues. The germline V and J ends were trimmed by 5 bases and 0 bases, with 13 bases remaining between them. CDR1 MNHEY and CDR2 SMNVEV come from the germline V gene (reference sequence).

About this clonotype itself: One base away lies a much larger clone, so this may be a sequencing read error. V gene TRBV7-2 combines with J gene TRBJ2-3, with a possible D match to TRBD2 (5 bases). CDR1 is SGHTA and CDR2 is FQGNSA in the germline V gene. The CDR3 is 14 residues long. The DNA for the CDR3 is TGTGCCGGCAGTCCTACTAGGAGCACAGATACGCAGTATTTT. Amino acid sequence: CAGSPTRSTDTQYF.

V and J are TRBV4-3 and TRBJ1-6; 10 bases agree with TRBD1. The CDR3 runs to 16 residues. V shed 1 base, J shed 10 bases, and the junction held 7 bases outside the gene matches. Germline V gives CDR1 LGHNA, CDR2 YSLEER. CDR3: CASSQGAQGQGSPLHF. In DNA, the CDR3 is TGCGCCAGCAGCCAAGGAGCCCAGGGACAGGGGTCACCCCTCCACTTT.

This clonotype was recorded at least ten times. J is TRBJ1-4 and V is TRBV27, with a tentative D call TRBD1 (6 bases). This CDR3 is built from 16 residues. Germline V gene data show CDR1 as MNHEY and CDR2 as SMNVEV (reference sequence). V was pared by 6 bases and J by 5 bases, with 19 bases between. The CDR3 region has the DNA TGTGCCAGCAGCATTCGAACAGGGTCTCTCAATGAAAAACTGTTTTTT. Translating gives CASSIRTGSLNEKLFF.

This clonotype came up many times. The chain combines TRBV20-1 with TRBJ1-1; 9 bases map to TRBD1. This CDR3 is 14 amino acids long. V shed 6 bases and J 4 bases; nucleotides not matched to a gene: 9. Looked up from germline, CDR1 is DFQATT and CDR2 is SNEGSKA (reference sequence). The CDR3 nucleotides read TGCAGTGCCCCCCATGGACAGGGGTCCACTGAAGCTTTCTTT. Residues: CSAPHGQGSTEAFF.

This sequence joins TRBV11-2 and TRBJ2-1; perhaps TRBD1 as D (6 bases). Matching the DNA end better, TRBJ2-5 makes the J call doubtful. The CDR3 extends over 13 amino acids. CDR1 and CDR2 (germline): SGHAT, FQNNGV. The CDR3 nucleotides read TGTGCCAGCAGCTTAGGGCAGGGGAAGACCCAGTACTTC. Translating it yields CASSLGQGKTQYF.

Regarding this clonotype: Relative to the germline gene, one junction end is altered; a read error may explain this. V usage is TRBV20-1 and J usage is TRBJ2-1; tentatively, D is TRBD2 (5 bases). Germline V lookup: CDR1 DFQATT, CDR2 SNEGSKA (reference sequence). This CDR3 spans 14 amino acids. In DNA, the CDR3 is TGCAGTGCTGCGGCGAGCGGAAGAGGGAATGAGCAGTTGTTC. Translation: CSAAASGRGNEQLF.

This clonotype was seen only a few times. The genes are TRBV18 and TRBJ1-1; no definite D call. CDR3 length equals 13 residues. Trimming took off 5 bases at V and 1 base at J, with 8 bases between the two ends. Germline V CDR1 and CDR2: KGHSH, LQKENI. The CDR3 region has the DNA TGTGCCAGCTCATTGCAATCGAACACTGAAGCTTTCTTT. Translated: CASSLQSNTEAFF.

The chain recombines TRBV10-3 with TRBJ1-2; D possibly corresponds to TRBD1 (5 bases). CDR1 is ENHRY, CDR2 SYGVKD, per germline. Deletions cut 4 bases from V and 4 bases from J, with 19 bases between. This CDR3 comprises 16 residues. CDR3 bases: TGTGCCATCAGTGGCGGGCCCCGAGTTGGGGGCTATGGCTACACCTTC. This sequence encodes CAISGGPRVGGYGYTF.

V is TRBV4-2 and J is TRBJ2-7, with 11 bases matching TRBD2. The junction had 3 bases not matched to a gene; V was cut back by 5 bases and J by 3 bases. The CDR3 spans 14 residues. Germline V gene sequence: CDR1 LGHNA, CDR2 YNFKEQ. CDR3 coding DNA: TGTGCCAGCAGCGGGACTAGCGGCCTCTACGAGCAGTACTTC. Translated, it gives CASSGTSGLYEQYF.

This clonotype was seen a handful of times. The chain has TRBV4-3 and TRBJ2-1, with TRBD1 matching over 7 bases. CDR3 length equals 16 residues. Germline CDR1 reads LGHNA; CDR2 reads YSLEER. V shed 0 bases and J 5 bases; nucleotides not matched to a gene: 7. CDR3 coding DNA: TGCGCCAGCAGCCAAGACGACAACAGGGGTCACAATGAGCAGTTCTTC. Translated: CASSQDDNRGHNEQFF.

This clonotype was observed a handful of times. The rearrangement uses TRBV20-1 and TRBJ1-6; D possibly corresponds to TRBD1 (6 bases). CDR3 length equals 14 residues. Trimming pared 4 bases from V and 4 bases from J, leaving 11 bases between. Germline V gives CDR1 DFQATT, CDR2 SNEGSKA (reference sequence). CDR3 nucleotide sequence: TGCAGTGCTAAGGGGGGAGAATATAATTCACCCCTCCACTTT. Translating it yields CSAKGGEYNSPLHF.

This clonotype has just a few counts. The chain links TRBV4-2 to TRBJ1-4, with D perhaps matching TRBD1 (5 bases). V lost 5 bases, J lost 3 bases, and 13 bases lay in between. CDR3 length: 15 amino acids. The germline V gene has CDR1 LGHNA and CDR2 YNFKEQ. The CDR3 reads CASSSQGGSNEKLFF. The CDR3 DNA follows: TGTGCCAGCAGCTCCCAGGGAGGGTCTAATGAAAAACTGTTTTTT.

This chain joins TRBV10-3 and TRBJ2-3; D gene unclear. V was pared by 0 bases and J by 4 bases, with 8 bases between. There are 14 residues in the CDR3. Germline V gene lookup returns CDR1 ENHRY and CDR2 SYGVKD. The CDR3 nucleotides are TGTGCCATCAGTGAGTCGGCTATTGCAGATACGCAGTATTTT. Translated: CAISESAIADTQYF.